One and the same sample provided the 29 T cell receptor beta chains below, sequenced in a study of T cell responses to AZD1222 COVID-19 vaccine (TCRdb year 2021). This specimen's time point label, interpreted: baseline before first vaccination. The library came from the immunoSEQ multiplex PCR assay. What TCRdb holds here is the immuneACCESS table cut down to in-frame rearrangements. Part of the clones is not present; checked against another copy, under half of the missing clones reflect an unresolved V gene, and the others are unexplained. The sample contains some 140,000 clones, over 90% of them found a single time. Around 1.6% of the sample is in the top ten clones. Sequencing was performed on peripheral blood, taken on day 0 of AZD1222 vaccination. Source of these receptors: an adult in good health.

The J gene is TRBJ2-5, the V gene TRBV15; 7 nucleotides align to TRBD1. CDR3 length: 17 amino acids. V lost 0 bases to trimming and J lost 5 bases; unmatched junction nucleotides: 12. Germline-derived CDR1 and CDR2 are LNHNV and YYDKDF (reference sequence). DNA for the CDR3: TGTGCCACCAGCAGAGACCCTGGACAGGCGGCTGGGGAGACCCAGTACTTC. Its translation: CATSRDPGQAAGETQYF.

For the CDR3, the DNA is TGTGCCAGCAGCCCGACAGGGAACACTGAAGCTTTCTTT. Translated, it gives CASSPTGNTEAFF. The genes are TRBV12-3 or TRBV12-4 and TRBJ1-1, with D perhaps matching TRBD1 (6 bases). The CDR3 runs to 13 residues. V shed 6 bases and J shed 1 base, with 9 bases lying between them.

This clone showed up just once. Written as DNA, the CDR3 is TGTGCCAGTAGTATTCAGGGGTCGGGCTACAATGAGCAGTTCTTC. Amino acids: CASSIQGSGYNEQFF. The chain couples TRBV19 to TRBJ2-1; D perhaps matches TRBD1 (6 bases). The V and J ends lost 3 bases and 3 bases respectively, with 12 bases between them. The CDR3 contains 15 residues. Germline CDR1 reads LNHDA; CDR2 reads SQIVND (reference sequence). The variable domain in full, with the rest retrieved from reference TRBV19 and TRBJ2-1, is DGGITQSPKYLFRKEGQNVTLSCEQNLNHDAMYWYRQDPGQGLRLIYYSQIVNDFQKGDIAEGYSVSREKKESFPLTVTSAQKNPTAFYLCASSIQGSGYNEQFFGPGTRLTVL.

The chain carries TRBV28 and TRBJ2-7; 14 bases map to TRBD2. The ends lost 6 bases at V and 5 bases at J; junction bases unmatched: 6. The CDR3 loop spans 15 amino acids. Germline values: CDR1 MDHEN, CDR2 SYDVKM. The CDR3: CASRLTSGRVHEQYF. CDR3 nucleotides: TGTGCCAGCAGACTGACTAGCGGGAGGGTCCACGAGCAGTACTTC.

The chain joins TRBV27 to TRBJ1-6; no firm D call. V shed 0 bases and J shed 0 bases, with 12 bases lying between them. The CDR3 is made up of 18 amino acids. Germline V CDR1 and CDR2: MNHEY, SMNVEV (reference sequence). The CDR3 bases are TGTGCCAGCAGTTTATCTTGGTCCCAGAGCTCCTATAATTCACCCCTCCACTTT. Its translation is CASSLSWSQSSYNSPLHF.

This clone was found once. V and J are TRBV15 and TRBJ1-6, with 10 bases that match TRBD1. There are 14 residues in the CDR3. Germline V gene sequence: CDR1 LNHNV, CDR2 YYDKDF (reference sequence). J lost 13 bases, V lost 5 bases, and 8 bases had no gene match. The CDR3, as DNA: TGTGCCACCAGCTCATATGGGACAGGGGCTCCCCTCCACTTT. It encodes CATSSYGTGAPLHF. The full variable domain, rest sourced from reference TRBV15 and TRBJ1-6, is DAMVIQNPRYQVTQFGKPVTLSCSQTLNHNVMYWYQQKSSQAPKLLFHYYDKDFNNEADTPDNFQSRRPNTSFCFLDIRSPGLGDTAMYLCATSSYGTGAPLHFGNGTRLTVT.

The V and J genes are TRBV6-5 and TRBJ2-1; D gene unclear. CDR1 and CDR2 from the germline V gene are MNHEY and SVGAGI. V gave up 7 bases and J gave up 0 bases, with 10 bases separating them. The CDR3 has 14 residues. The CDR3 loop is CASTGRSSYNEQFF. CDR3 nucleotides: TGTGCCAGCACCGGCAGGAGCTCCTACAATGAGCAGTTCTTC.

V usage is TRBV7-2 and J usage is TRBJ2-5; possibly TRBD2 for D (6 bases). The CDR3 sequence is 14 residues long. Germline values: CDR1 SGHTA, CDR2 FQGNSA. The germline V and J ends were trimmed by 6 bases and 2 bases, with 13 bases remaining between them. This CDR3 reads CASRSMGGQETQYF. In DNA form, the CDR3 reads TGTGCCAGCAGGTCAATGGGAGGACAAGAGACCCAGTACTTC.

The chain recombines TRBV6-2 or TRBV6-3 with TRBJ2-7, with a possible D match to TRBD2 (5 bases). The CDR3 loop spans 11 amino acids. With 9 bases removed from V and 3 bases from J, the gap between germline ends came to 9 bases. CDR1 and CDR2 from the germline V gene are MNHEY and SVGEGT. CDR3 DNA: TGTGCCAGTAGCGTTGTCTACGAGCAGTACTTC. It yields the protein CASSVVYEQYF.

CDR3 in DNA: TGTGCCAGCAGTTACCCCGGCTCAAGCTCCTACAATGAGCAGTTCTTC. As protein: CASSYPGSSSYNEQFF. The rearrangement links TRBV6-2 or TRBV6-3 to TRBJ2-1; no clear D gene. V lost 2 bases to trimming and J lost 0 bases, with 11 bases between them. Germline V CDR1 and CDR2: MNHEY, SVGEGT. The CDR3 has 16 amino acids.

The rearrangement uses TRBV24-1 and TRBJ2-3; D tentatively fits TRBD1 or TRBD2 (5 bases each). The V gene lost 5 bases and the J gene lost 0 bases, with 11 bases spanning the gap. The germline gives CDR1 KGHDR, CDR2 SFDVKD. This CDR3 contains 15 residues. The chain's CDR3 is CATSGRGASTDTQYF. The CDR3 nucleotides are TGTGCCACCAGTGGACGGGGCGCTAGCACAGATACGCAGTATTTT.

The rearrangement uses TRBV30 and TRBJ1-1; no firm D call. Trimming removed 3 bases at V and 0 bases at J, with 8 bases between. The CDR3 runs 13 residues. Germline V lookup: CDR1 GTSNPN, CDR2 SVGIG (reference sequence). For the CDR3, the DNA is TGTGCCTGGAGGAAAAACTTGAACACTGAAGCTTTCTTT. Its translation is CAWRKNLNTEAFF.

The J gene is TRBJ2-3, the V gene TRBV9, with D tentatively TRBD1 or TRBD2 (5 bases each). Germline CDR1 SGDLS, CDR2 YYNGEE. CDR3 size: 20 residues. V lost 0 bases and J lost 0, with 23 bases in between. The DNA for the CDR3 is TGTGCCAGCAGCGTAGCCCCAGGCCTTTACGGGGCCATGAGCACAGATACGCAGTATTTT. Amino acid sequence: CASSVAPGLYGAMSTDTQYF.

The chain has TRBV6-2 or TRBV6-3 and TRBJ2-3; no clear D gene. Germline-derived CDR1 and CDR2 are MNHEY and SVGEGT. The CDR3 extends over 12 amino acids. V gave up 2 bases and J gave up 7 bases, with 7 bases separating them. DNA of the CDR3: TGTGCCAGCAGTTACGTTGCCTATACGCAGTATTTT. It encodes CASSYVAYTQYF.

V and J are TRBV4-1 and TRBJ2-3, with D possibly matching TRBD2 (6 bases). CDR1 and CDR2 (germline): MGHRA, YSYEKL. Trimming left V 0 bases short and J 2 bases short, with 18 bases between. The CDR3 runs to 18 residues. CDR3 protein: CASSQEGSRDSYTDTQYF. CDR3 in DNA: TGCGCCAGCAGCCAAGAGGGTAGCCGGGACTCATACACAGATACGCAGTATTTT.

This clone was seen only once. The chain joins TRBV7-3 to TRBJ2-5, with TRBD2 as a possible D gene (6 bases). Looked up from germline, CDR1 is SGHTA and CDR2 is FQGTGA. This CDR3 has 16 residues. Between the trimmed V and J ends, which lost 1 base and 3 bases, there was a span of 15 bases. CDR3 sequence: CASSLISGRNKETQYF. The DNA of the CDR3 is TGTGCCAGCAGCTTAATTAGCGGAAGAAATAAAGAGACCCAGTACTTC.

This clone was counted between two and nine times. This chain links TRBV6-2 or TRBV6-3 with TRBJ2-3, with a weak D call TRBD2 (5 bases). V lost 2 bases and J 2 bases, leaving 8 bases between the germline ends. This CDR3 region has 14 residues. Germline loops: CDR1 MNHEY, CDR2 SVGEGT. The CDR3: CASSYRDFTDTQYF. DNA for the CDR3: TGTGCCAGCAGTTACCGGGATTTCACAGATACGCAGTATTTT.

The CDR3 sequence: CASSPGSNTEAFF. CDR3 DNA: TGTGCCAGCAGCCCTGGATCGAACACTGAAGCTTTCTTT. This chain links TRBV28 with TRBJ1-1; D ambiguous. Trimming shortened V by 6 bases and J by 1 base, and 9 bases separated the two germline ends. The CDR3 loop spans 13 amino acids. Germline CDR1 and CDR2: MDHEN and SYDVKM. The whole variable domain, filled in from reference TRBV28 and TRBJ1-1, reads DVKVTQSSRYLVKRTGEKVFLECVQDMDHENMFWYRQDPGLGLRLIYFSYDVKMKEKGDIPEGYSVSREKKERFSLILESASTNQTSMYLCASSPGSNTEAFFGQGTRLTVV.

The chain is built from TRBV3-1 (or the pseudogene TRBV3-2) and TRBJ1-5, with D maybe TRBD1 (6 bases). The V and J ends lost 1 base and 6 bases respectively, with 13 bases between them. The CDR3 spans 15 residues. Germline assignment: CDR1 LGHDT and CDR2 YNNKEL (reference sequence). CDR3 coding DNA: TGTGCCAGCAGCCAAGGGCCAGGGGCGGTTCAGCCCCAGCATTTT. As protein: CASSQGPGAVQPQHF.

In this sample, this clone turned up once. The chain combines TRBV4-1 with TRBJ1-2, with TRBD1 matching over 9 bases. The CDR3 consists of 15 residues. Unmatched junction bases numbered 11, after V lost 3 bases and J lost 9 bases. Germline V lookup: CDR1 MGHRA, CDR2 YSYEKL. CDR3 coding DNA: TGCGCCAGCAGCCAGGGGGACAGGGACGTAGTTCGCTACACCTTC. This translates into CASSQGDRDVVRYTF.

As DNA, the CDR3 is TGTGCCACCAGTGATTTGGGGACAGATACGCAGTATTTT. Protein sequence: CATSDLGTDTQYF. V gene TRBV24-1 combines with J gene TRBJ2-3; no definite D call. V dropped 0 bases and J dropped 3 bases, with 3 bases sitting between them. This CDR3 is built from 13 residues. Germline V gives CDR1 KGHDR, CDR2 SFDVKD.

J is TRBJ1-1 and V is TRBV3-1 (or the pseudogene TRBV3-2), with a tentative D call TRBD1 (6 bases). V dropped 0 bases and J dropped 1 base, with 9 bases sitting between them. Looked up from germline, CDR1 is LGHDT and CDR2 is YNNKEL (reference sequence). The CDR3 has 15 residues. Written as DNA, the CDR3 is TGTGCCAGCAGCCAAGATTGGGGGCGGAACACTGAAGCTTTCTTT. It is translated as CASSQDWGRNTEAFF.

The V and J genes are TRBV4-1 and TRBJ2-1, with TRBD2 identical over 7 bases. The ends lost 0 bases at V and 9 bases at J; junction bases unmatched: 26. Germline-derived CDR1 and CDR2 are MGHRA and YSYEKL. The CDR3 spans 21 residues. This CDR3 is CASSQDRRVVEPEREWSEQFF. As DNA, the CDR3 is TGCGCCAGCAGCCAAGACAGACGAGTAGTAGAACCTGAGCGGGAATGGAGTGAGCAGTTCTTC.

The CDR3 coding sequence is TGTGCCAGCAGCGTAGGGGTAGGAGGGGCTGGCGGGGAGCTGTTTTTT. As protein: CASSVGVGGAGGELFF. The chain couples TRBV9 to TRBJ2-2, with a tentative D call TRBD2 (6 bases). Germline V gives CDR1 SGDLS, CDR2 YYNGEE. With 0 bases removed from V and 7 bases from J, the gap between germline ends came to 16 bases. The CDR3 length is 16 residues.

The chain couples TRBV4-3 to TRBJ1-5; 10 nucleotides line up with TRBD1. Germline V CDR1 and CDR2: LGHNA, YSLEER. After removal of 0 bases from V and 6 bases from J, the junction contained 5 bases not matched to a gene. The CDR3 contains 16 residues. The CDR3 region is CASSQDKGQGSQPQHF. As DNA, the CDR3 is TGCGCCAGCAGCCAAGATAAGGGACAGGGGAGTCAGCCCCAGCATTTT.

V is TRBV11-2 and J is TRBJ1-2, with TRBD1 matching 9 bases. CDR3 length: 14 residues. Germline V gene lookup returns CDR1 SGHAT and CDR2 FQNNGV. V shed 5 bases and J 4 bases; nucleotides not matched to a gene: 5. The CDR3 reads CASSPPGQGYGYTF. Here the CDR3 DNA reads TGTGCCAGCAGCCCCCCGGGACAGGGCTATGGCTACACCTTC. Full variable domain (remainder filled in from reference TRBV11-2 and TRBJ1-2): EAGVAQSPRYKIIEKRQSVAFWCNPISGHATLYWYQQILGQGPKLLIQFQNNGVVDDSQLPKDRFSAERLKGVDSTLKIQPAKLEDSAVYLCASSPPGQGYGYTFGSGTRLTVV.

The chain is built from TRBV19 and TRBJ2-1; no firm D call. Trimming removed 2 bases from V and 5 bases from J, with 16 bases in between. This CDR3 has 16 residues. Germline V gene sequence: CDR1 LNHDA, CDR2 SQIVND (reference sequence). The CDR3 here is CASSISNRKPNNEQFF. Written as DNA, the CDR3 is TGTGCCAGTAGTATATCCAACAGAAAACCTAACAATGAGCAGTTCTTC.

The CDR3: CASSPSAGTSGSWIDTQYF. In DNA, the CDR3 is TGCGCCAGCAGCCCCTCGGCGGGGACTAGCGGGAGCTGGATAGATACGCAGTATTTT. This chain uses TRBV5-1 with TRBJ2-3; 14 bases match TRBD2. CDR3 length equals 19 residues. V shed 4 bases and J 5 bases; nucleotides not matched to a gene: 15. Germline V gene sequence: CDR1 SGHRS, CDR2 YFSETQ.

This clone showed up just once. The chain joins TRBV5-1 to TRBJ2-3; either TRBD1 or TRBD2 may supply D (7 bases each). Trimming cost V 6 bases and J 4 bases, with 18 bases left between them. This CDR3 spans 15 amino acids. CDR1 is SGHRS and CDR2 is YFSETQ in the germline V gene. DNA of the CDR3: TGCGCCAGCACTCTTGACAGGGCGGGGGCAGATACGCAGTATTTT. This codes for CASTLDRAGADTQYF.